This is a list of T cell receptor beta chains from one sample in a study of CD8+ T cells in alopecia areata. The method was immunoSEQ multiplex PCR; TCRdb's version includes in-frame clones alone and lacks a portion of them. Of about 180,000 clones in the sample, less than 75% were seen once. The specimen comprised CD8+ T cells sorted from blood, sampled at week 0. The receptor set was obtained from a human donor with alopecia areata. Each CDR3 is given with its conserved first and last residue. The order of the fields is CDR3 length, D gene, clone size, J gene, V gene, CDR3 DNA, CDR3 protein. D genes are given only for firm matches. A row's size may be missing; if present it is once, few, many or a size class.

15 TRBD1 - TRBJ1-5 TRBV2 TGTGCCAGCAGACCGGGACAGGGGAGCAATCAGCCCCAGCATTTT CASRPGQGSNQPQHF
15 - - TRBJ2-5 TRBV11-2 TGTGCCAGCAGCTTACCTGGAGGGGAGCCCAGGGCCCAGTACTTC CASSLPGGEPRAQYF
14 TRBD1 - TRBJ1-6 TRBV13 TGTGCCAGCAGCTCGACAGGGGACAGTTCACCCCTCCACTTT CASSSTGDSSPLHF
11 - - TRBJ2-7 TRBV29-1 TGCAGCGTTGAAGATCTTGGCGAGCAGTACTTC CSVEDLGEQYF
14 TRBD2 - TRBJ2-7 TRBV7-2 TGTGCCAGCAGCCTGCGGGGGGGCCATCGCGAGCAGTACTTC CASSLRGGHREQYF
14 - - TRBJ1-5 TRBV4-2 TGTGCCAGCAGCCAATACAGGGATAATCAGCCCCAGCATTTT CASSQYRDNQPQHF
13 TRBD1 - TRBJ2-2 TRBV29-1 TGCAGCACTACGACAGGGAGCACCGGGGAGCTGTTTTTT CSTTTGSTGELFF
15 - - TRBJ2-7 TRBV9 TGTGCCAGCAGCGTAGCTTTCAACCCGGCCTACGAGCAGTACTTC CASSVAFNPAYEQYF
13 - few TRBJ1-1 TRBV29-1 TGCAGCGTTGATGGGGGGCAGAACACTGAAGCTTTCTTT CSVDGGQNTEAFF
14 TRBD1 - TRBJ1-4 TRBV2 TGTGCAAGGGGCCGACAGGGGCGGCAAGAAAAACTGTTTTTT CARGRQGRQEKLFF
14 - once TRBJ2-7 TRBV7-9 TGTGCCAGCAGCTTGGGCAGAACCTCCTACGAGCAGTACTTC CASSLGRTSYEQYF
13 TRBD1 - TRBJ1-1 TRBV5-6 TGTGCCAGCACCGTACAGGGGGACACTGAAGCTTTCTTT CASTVQGDTEAFF
14 TRBD1 - TRBJ2-1 TRBV27 TGTGCCAGCACTGCTGGACAGGGAAACAATGAGCAGTTCTTC CASTAGQGNNEQFF
15 TRBD2 - TRBJ2-5 TRBV29-1 TGCAGCGTTGATGGCGCGGGGGGGCCCGCGGAGACCCAGTACTTC CSVDGAGGPAETQYF
16 TRBD2 few TRBJ2-5 TRBV27 TGTGCCAGCAAAGTCGGAGTAGCGGGGTCCAGGGAGACCCAGTACTTC CASKVGVAGSRETQYF
11 - - TRBJ1-2 TRBV30 TGTGCCTGGAGCCAGGGAAGTGGCTACACCTTC CAWSQGSGYTF
13 - - TRBJ2-3 TRBV30 TGTGCCTGGAGTGTGGCTTGGACAGATACGCAGTATTTT CAWSVAWTDTQYF
14 - few TRBJ2-2 TRBV4-1 TGCGCCAGCAGCCAAGAGACGAACACCGGGGAGCTGTTTTTT CASSQETNTGELFF
15 TRBD1 few TRBJ2-1 TRBV6-1 TGTGCCAGCAGTGAACCCAGGACAGGGGGCAATGAGCAGTTCTTC CASSEPRTGGNEQFF
13 TRBD2 - TRBJ2-3 TRBV15 TGTGCCACCAGCAGAGATTTGGGGGGGACGCAGTATTTT CATSRDLGGTQYF
15 - - TRBJ1-5 TRBV4-2 TGTGCCAGCAGCCAAGTTTGGAATAGCAATCAGCCCCAGCATTTT CASSQVWNSNQPQHF
15 - once TRBJ2-7 TRBV5-1 TGCGCCAGCAGCTCGGATGGGGGACTCTCCTACGAGCAGTACTTC CASSSDGGLSYEQYF
13 - - TRBJ2-1 TRBV4-1 TGCGCCAGCAGCCAAGAAAACGTCAATGAGCAGTTCTTC CASSQENVNEQFF
15 - few TRBJ2-7 TRBV4-2 TGTGCCAGCAGCCACCCGGGGACCCCACCCTACGAGCAGTACTTC CASSHPGTPPYEQYF
16 - - TRBJ2-2 TRBV5-1 TGCGCCAGCAGCTTGGAAAGGGCAGCGAACACCGGGGAGCTGTTTTTT CASSLERAANTGELFF
11 - - TRBJ2-1 TRBV19 TGTGCCAGTAGTATAGTGGAGGAGCAGTTCTTC CASSIVEEQFF
15 TRBD1 - TRBJ2-1 TRBV29-1 TGCAGCGTTGAGAGGGACAGGGCTATCGGCTATGAGCAGTTCTTC CSVERDRAIGYEQFF
13 - - TRBJ2-7 TRBV4-1 TGCGCCAGCAGCCCTGGGGCGGCAGACGAGCAGTACTTC CASSPGAADEQYF
15 TRBD2 - TRBJ2-1 TRBV30 TGTGCCTCCGACGGCCCTAGCGGGGCCTACAATGAGCAGTTCTTC CASDGPSGAYNEQFF